This T cell receptor (beta chain) was found in a study of control samples from healthy donors and cancer patients. Clones were sequenced by immunoSEQ multiplex PCR, and TCRdb holds only the in-frame ones, with some missing. The data show roughly 170,000 clones, 75% to 95% seen once. V was trimmed by 5 bases and J by 4 bases, leaving 15 bases between them. The CDR3 totals 14 residues. Germline CDR1 reads LGHNT; CDR2 reads FRNRAP. This sequence originates from a woman between 35 and 50 years old in good health. The sample was blood. This rearrangement joins TRBV12-5 to TRBJ2-7, with D tentatively TRBD1 or TRBD2 (5 bases each). The CDR3 loop is CASGPGASVYEQYF. The CDR3 nucleotides are TGTGCTAGTGGTCCCGGGGCTAGTGTTTACGAGCAGTACTTC.